This entry lists 8 T cell receptor beta chains sequenced from one sample in a study of OX40 agonist ivuxolimab in advanced cancers. Sequenced by immunoSEQ multiplex PCR; TCRdb stores in-frame clones only, minus some. The sample consists of 39,000 or so clones, more than 75% of them appearing once. This material consisted of CD4+ or CD8+ T cells sorted from blood, taken in a trial of the OX40 agonist ivuxolimab. The source of these receptors is an adult with an advanced solid tumor such as melanoma, head and neck, liver or kidney cancer.

The chain links TRBV14 to TRBJ2-1, with D perhaps matching TRBD2 (5 bases). Germline V CDR1 and CDR2: SGHDN, FVKESK. The CDR3 runs to 17 residues. The V end was cut by 0 bases, the J end by 0 bases, with 12 bases between. The CDR3 DNA sequence: TGTGCCAGCAGCCAAGATTTAGGAGGAGCCTCCTACAATGAGCAGTTCTTC. This sequence encodes CASSQDLGGASYNEQFF.

The chain carries TRBV10-2 and TRBJ2-7, with TRBD1 as a possible D gene (5 bases). The CDR3 contains 14 residues. The V and J ends lost 6 bases and 2 bases respectively, with 14 bases between them. Germline V lookup: CDR1 WSHSY, CDR2 SAAADI. CDR3 sequence reads: CASRDTPRTYEQYF. CDR3 DNA: TGCGCCAGCAGGGACACTCCAAGGACCTACGAGCAGTACTTC.

The chain links TRBV2 to TRBJ2-5, with a tentative D call TRBD2 (6 bases). The CDR3 is 15 amino acids. V lost 0 bases and J 0 bases, leaving 8 bases between the germline ends. Germline values: CDR1 SNHLY, CDR2 FYNNEI. The CDR3 sequence: CASSEAGTHQETQYF. The CDR3 coding sequence is TGTGCCAGCAGTGAAGCAGGGACTCACCAAGAGACCCAGTACTTC.

In DNA, the CDR3 is TGTGCCAGCAGTGTGTCCACAGGGAGGGGAAATCAGCCCCAGCATTTT. It encodes CASSVSTGRGNQPQHF. This chain connects TRBV6-1 to TRBJ1-5; D may be TRBD1 (6 bases). From germline, CDR1 is MNHNS and CDR2 SASEGT. This CDR3 is 16 amino acids long. V was cut by 4 bases and J by 4 bases, with 17 bases left in between.

This clone was seen a single time. The rearrangement uses TRBV2 and TRBJ2-7, with TRBD2 matching 11 bases. Looked up from germline, CDR1 is SNHLY and CDR2 is FYNNEI. The J segment lost 2 bases and the V segment lost 7 bases, leaving 7 bases of the junction unmatched. The CDR3 runs 15 residues. Written as DNA, the CDR3 is TGTGCCAGCACCCAGACTAGCGGGACGACCTACGAGCAGTACTTC. This encodes CASTQTSGTTYEQYF.

The chain joins TRBV9 to TRBJ1-2; 8 bases agree with TRBD1. Germline V CDR1 and CDR2: SGDLS, YYNGEE. J was trimmed by 6 bases and V by 0 bases; bases with no gene match: 4. This CDR3 is built from 14 residues. CDR3 DNA: TGTGCCAGCAGCGTAGCTGCAGGGGGCCATGGCTACACCTTC. It yields the protein CASSVAAGGHGYTF.

V and J are TRBV9 and TRBJ2-3, with 8 bases fitting TRBD2. Germline V lookup: CDR1 SGDLS, CDR2 YYNGEE. The ends lost 3 bases at V and 5 bases at J; junction bases unmatched: 11. This CDR3 is 16 amino acids long. CDR3 loop: CASSANPAGVGDTQYF. CDR3 DNA: TGTGCCAGCAGCGCAAATCCAGCGGGAGTGGGAGATACGCAGTATTTT.

This clone was recorded once. The rearrangement uses TRBV2 and TRBJ2-7; D tentatively reads TRBD1 or TRBD2 (5 bases each). V was clipped by 2 bases and J by 5 bases, with 16 bases between them. The CDR3 is 15 residues long. Germline lookup yields CDR1 SNHLY and CDR2 FYNNEI. CDR3 sequence reads: CASSELGLRGHEQYF. The CDR3 bases are TGTGCCAGCAGTGAACTGGGGTTGAGGGGCCACGAGCAGTACTTC.